The present TCR beta chain was sequenced within a study of blood T cell repertoires in COVID-19. Study at large: Spain, Italy and the United States supplied samples that represented acute and convalescent COVID-19. T cells, B-cell-depleted T cells, or PBMCs supplied cDNA or gDNA.

Trimming left V 7 bases short and J 10 bases short, with 17 bases between. Germline V gives CDR1 SNHLY, CDR2 FYNNEI. CDR3 length equals 13 residues. This clone was seen more than once but under ten times. As processed by the authors: How many nucleated cells were present was estimated from reference gene primer amplification. Using immunoSEQ multiplex PCR, the repertoire was profiled, and TCRdb retains in-frame clones only, with some absent. V and J calls and clone size follow that table, whereas D and trimming were derived from the DNA. Among tens of thousands of clones listed, around 82% were seen once.

The V and J genes are TRBV2 and TRBJ2-1; maybe TRBD2 (5 bases). Sequenced input: peripheral blood. This clonotype originated in a woman aged 80 or over with acute or convalescent COVID-19. CDR3 coding DNA: TGTGCCAGCACTCGCGACCTACAGCGGGAGCAGTTCTTC. This codes for CASTRDLQREQFF.